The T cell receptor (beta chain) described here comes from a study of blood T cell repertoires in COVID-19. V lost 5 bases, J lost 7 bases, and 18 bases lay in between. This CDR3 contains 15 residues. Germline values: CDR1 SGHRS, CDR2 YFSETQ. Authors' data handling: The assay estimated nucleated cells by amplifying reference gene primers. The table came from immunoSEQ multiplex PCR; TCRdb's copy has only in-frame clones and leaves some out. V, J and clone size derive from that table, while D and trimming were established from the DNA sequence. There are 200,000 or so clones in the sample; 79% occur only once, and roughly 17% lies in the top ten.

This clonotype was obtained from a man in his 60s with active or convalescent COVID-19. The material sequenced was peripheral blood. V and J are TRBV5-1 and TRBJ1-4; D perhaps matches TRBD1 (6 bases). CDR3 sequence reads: CASRVAGTPGEKLFF. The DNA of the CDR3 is TGCGCCAGCAGGGTCGCCGGGACACCGGGTGAAAAACTGTTTTTT.